These 30 T cell receptor beta chains were sequenced from one sample in a study of T cell repertoires in cytomegalovirus infection. TCRdb passed the reads through MiXCR, listing each CDR3 protein once. The sample gives 310,000 or so distinct CDR3 sequences, roughly a tenth of which show up once; more than 2.5% is in the top ten. Sequenced sample: PBMCs. These receptor sequences come from a human donor in good health (CMV status not recorded). Some clones in this sample may be carry-over from other donors' samples.

This clonotype came up a few times. This rearrangement joins TRBV14 to TRBJ2-1; D not certain. Germline CDR1 SGHDN, CDR2 FVKESK. V was trimmed by 4 bases and J by 7 bases, leaving 11 bases between them. CDR3 length: 13 amino acids. CDR3 region: CASSRFKRNEQFF. The CDR3 DNA reads TGTGCCAGCAGCCGATTCAAGAGGAATGAGCAGTTCTTC. Variable domain in full (rest from reference TRBV14 and TRBJ2-1): EAGVTQFPSHSVIEKGQTVTLRCDPISGHDNLYWYRRVMGKEIKFLLHFVKESKQDESGMPNNRFLAERTGGTYSTLKVQPAELEDSGVYFCASSRFKRNEQFFGPGTRLTVL.

The sample holds many counts of this clonotype. The chain combines TRBV10-2 with TRBJ1-5; TRBD1 matches 7 bases. V dropped 6 bases and J dropped 3; count of bases not matched to a gene: 2. CDR1 and CDR2 (germline): WSHSY, SAAADI. This CDR3 is built from 13 residues. DNA for the CDR3: TGCGCCAGCAGGGACAGGCCCAATCAGCCCCAGCATTTT. Its protein is CASRDRPNQPQHF.

This clonotype was seen repeatedly, ten times or more. This rearrangement joins TRBV10-3 to TRBJ2-5; no clear D gene. The CDR3 loop spans 15 amino acids. Trimming took off 2 bases at V and 0 bases at J, with 10 bases between the two ends. The germline gives CDR1 ENHRY, CDR2 SYGVKD. CDR3 in DNA: TGTGCCATCAGTGAGCCGATCGGGTACCAAGAGACCCAGTACTTC. Amino acid sequence: CAISEPIGYQETQYF.

Ten or more counts support this clonotype. The J gene is TRBJ2-7, the V gene TRBV7-2; TRBD1 aligns across 7 bases. Germline trimming cut 5 bases from V and 2 bases from J; bases unmatched to any gene: 6. This CDR3 has 14 amino acids. Germline CDR1 reads SGHTA; CDR2 reads FQGNSA. The DNA of the CDR3 is TGTGCCAGCAGCGCAGGGGGACAAACCTACGAGCAGTACGTC. This encodes CASSAGGQTYEQYV.

This clonotype has a handful of counts. The J gene is TRBJ2-3, the V gene TRBV7-9; D possibly corresponds to TRBD2 (7 bases). The germline gives CDR1 SEHNR, CDR2 FQNEAQ (reference sequence). V dropped 5 bases and J dropped 5 bases, with 17 bases sitting between them. The CDR3 contains 15 residues. The DNA for the CDR3 is TGTGCCAGCAGCCTCACCCGGGGGGCGTTAGATACGCAGTATTTT. As protein: CASSLTRGALDTQYF.

The sample holds many counts of this clonotype. The J gene is TRBJ2-3, the V gene TRBV4-1, with D perhaps TRBD1 (6 bases). The germline V gene has CDR1 MGHRA and CDR2 YSYEKL. V dropped 5 bases and J dropped 5 bases, with 11 bases sitting between them. The CDR3 extends over 13 amino acids. In DNA, the CDR3 is TGCGCCAGCAGCTTCCAACAGGGAGATACGCAGTATTTT. Amino acid sequence: CASSFQQGDTQYF.

About this clonotype: A much larger clone is a single base away; this may be a read error. The chain joins TRBV25-1 to TRBJ1-5; tentative D call: TRBD1 (6 bases). The CDR3 runs to 12 residues. Germline values: CDR1 MGHDK, CDR2 SYGVNS. V shed 3 bases and J shed 7 bases, with 7 bases lying between them. CDR3: CASSDRGQPQHF. The CDR3, as DNA: TGTGCCAGCAGTGACAGGGGCCAGCCCCAGCATTTT.

This clonotype was observed at least ten times. J is TRBJ1-1 and V is TRBV7-9; D unclear. This CDR3 spans 11 amino acids. Germline V gene sequence: CDR1 SEHNR, CDR2 FQNEAQ (reference sequence). Between the trimmed V and J ends, which lost 5 bases and 8 bases, there was a span of 9 bases. CDR3 loop: CASSRELEAFF. The DNA of the CDR3 is TGTGCCAGCAGCCGAGAATTGGAAGCTTTCTTT. Based on the CDR3 plus reference TRBV7-9 and TRBJ1-1, the full variable domain is DTGVSQNPRHKITKRGQNVTFRCDPISEHNRLYWYRQTLGQGPEFLTYFQNEAQLEKSRLLSDRFSAERPKGSFSTLEIQRTEQGDSAMYLCASSRELEAFFGQGTRLTVV.

The chain uses TRBV28 and TRBJ2-1, with D unresolved. This CDR3 is built from 12 residues. The V gene's germline CDR1 is MDHEN and CDR2 SYDVKM. V lost 9 bases and J lost 6, with 12 bases in between. CDR3 protein: CASNWGSNEQFF. The CDR3 bases are TGTGCCAGTAACTGGGGTTCCAATGAGCAGTTCTTC.

The V gene is TRBV20-1, the J gene TRBJ1-5; 7 bases align to TRBD1. Germline lookup yields CDR1 DFQATT and CDR2 SNEGSKA (reference sequence). The J segment lost 0 bases and the V segment lost 8 bases, leaving 7 bases of the junction unmatched. The CDR3 is made up of 14 amino acids. CDR3 sequence: CSLWTGFSNQPQHF. The CDR3 region has the DNA TGCAGTCTATGGACAGGCTTTAGCAATCAGCCCCAGCATTTT.

The chain is built from TRBV14 and TRBJ1-2, with D hard to call. CDR1 and CDR2 (germline): SGHDN, FVKESK. V was trimmed by 3 bases and J by 4 bases, leaving 9 bases between them. The CDR3 covers 13 residues. This CDR3 is CASSQTLPYGYTF. CDR3 sequence (DNA): TGTGCCAGCAGCCAGACCCTCCCCTATGGCTACACCTTC.

V gene TRBV6-2 or TRBV6-3 combines with J gene TRBJ1-2; 7 bases are shared with TRBD1. CDR3 size: 14 residues. The junction had 4 bases not matched to a gene; V was cut back by 6 bases and J by 0 bases. The germline gives CDR1 MNHEY, CDR2 SVGEGT. In DNA, the CDR3 is TGTGCCAGCAGGACAGGGCCGTCTAACTATGGCTACACCTTC. Protein sequence: CASRTGPSNYGYTF.

This clonotype was seen at least ten times. This chain joins TRBV24-1 and TRBJ2-2; 10 bases are shared with TRBD2. Germline V CDR1 and CDR2: KGHDR, SFDVKD. The CDR3 is 14 amino acids. J gave up 4 bases and V 9 bases, and 4 bases lay outside the gene matches. The DNA of the CDR3 is TGTGCCACCCGAGGACTAGCGGCCACCGGGGAGCTGTTTTTT. Translated: CATRGLAATGELFF.

The CDR3 nucleotides read TGCAGTGCTAGAGCCCCCGGACAGCGGAATCAGCCCCAGCATTTT. Protein sequence: CSARAPGQRNQPQHF. V and J are TRBV20-1 and TRBJ1-5, with a possible D match to TRBD1 (6 bases). The V end was cut by 1 base, the J end by 4 bases, with 14 bases between. The germline CDR1 and CDR2 sequences are DFQATT and SNEGSKA (reference sequence). The CDR3 is 15 residues long.

Many counts were recorded for this clonotype. This chain links TRBV20-1 with TRBJ2-1; TRBD2 agrees at 9 bases. The J segment lost 2 bases and the V segment lost 6 bases, leaving 8 bases of the junction unmatched. The CDR3 has 15 residues. The V gene's germline CDR1 is DFQATT and CDR2 SNEGSKA (reference sequence). The CDR3 region is CSARRAGGTYNEQFF. The CDR3 coding sequence is TGCAGTGCCAGAAGAGCGGGGGGAACCTACAATGAGCAGTTCTTC.

This clonotype came up many times. The rearrangement links TRBV4-1 to TRBJ1-4; D possibly corresponds to TRBD1 (6 bases). The length of the CDR3 is 17 residues. V was pared by 0 bases and J by 9 bases, with 20 bases between. The germline V gene has CDR1 MGHRA and CDR2 YSYEKL. The chain's CDR3 is CASSQEISGQRGKKLFF. In DNA form, the CDR3 reads TGCGCCAGCAGCCAAGAGATCTCGGGACAAAGAGGGAAAAAACTGTTTTTT.

This clonotype has only a few counts. The chain recombines TRBV11-2 with TRBJ2-2; 7 bases map to TRBD1. The CDR3 is made up of 15 amino acids. Germline loops: CDR1 SGHAT, CDR2 FQNNGV. V lost 6 bases and J lost 1; bases outside the gene matches: 5. CDR3 protein: CASRRDRVNTGELFF. In DNA, the CDR3 is TGTGCCAGCAGACGAGACAGGGTGAACACCGGGGAGCTGTTTTTT. Variable domain in full (rest from reference TRBV11-2 and TRBJ2-2): EAGVAQSPRYKIIEKRQSVAFWCNPISGHATLYWYQQILGQGPKLLIQFQNNGVVDDSQLPKDRFSAERLKGVDSTLKIQPAKLEDSAVYLCASRRDRVNTGELFFGEGSRLTVL.

The table lists this clonotype with many counts. The CDR3 DNA follows: TGTGCCAGCAGTTACTCGATGGGGGTCTACGAGCAGTACGTC. It specifies CASSYSMGVYEQYV. J is TRBJ2-7 and V is TRBV6-2 or TRBV6-3, with D perhaps assigned TRBD1 or TRBD2 (5 bases each). Trimming stripped 0 bases from V and 3 bases from J, with 9 bases between. Germline V CDR1 and CDR2: MNHEY, SVGEGT. CDR3 size: 14 residues.

There are a few counts of this clonotype. V and J are TRBV6-2 or TRBV6-3 and TRBJ1-1, with D maybe TRBD1 (6 bases). Germline lookup yields CDR1 MNHEY and CDR2 SVGEGT. This CDR3 has 15 residues. V gave up 11 bases and J gave up 4 bases, with 23 bases separating them. The CDR3 here is CACQRPRGGTTEAFF. Here the CDR3 DNA reads TGTGCCTGCCAGAGGCCAAGGGGGGGAACCACTGAAGCTTTCTTT.

This clonotype has more than one count but fewer than ten. This chain uses TRBV29-1 with TRBJ2-3, with D maybe TRBD2 (6 bases). The CDR3 has 12 amino acids. V gave up 7 bases and J gave up 0 bases, with 8 bases separating them. Germline lookup yields CDR1 SQVTM and CDR2 ANQGSEA. The CDR3 spells CSAGGSTDTQYF. As DNA, the CDR3 is TGCAGCGCCGGGGGAAGCACAGATACGCAGTATTTT.

In its sample, this clonotype was seen many times. CDR3 sequence (DNA): TGTGCCAGCAGTCCGAATTCACAGCCCCAGCATTTT. Protein sequence: CASSPNSQPQHF. The rearrangement joins TRBV2 to TRBJ1-5; D is unresolved. Germline-derived CDR1 and CDR2 are SNHLY and FYNNEI. The CDR3 sequence is 12 residues long. With 5 bases removed from V and 7 bases from J, the gap between germline ends came to 9 bases. Variable domain in full (rest from reference TRBV2 and TRBJ1-5): EPEVTQTPSHQVTQMGQEVILRCVPISNHLYFYWYRQILGQKVEFLVSFYNNEISEKSEIFDDQFSVERPDGSNFTLKIRSTKLEDSAMYFCASSPNSQPQHFGDGTRLSIL.

This clonotype was seen repeatedly, ten times or more. This chain uses TRBV28 with TRBJ1-2; no firm D call. Trimming shortened V by 8 bases and J by 4 bases, and 14 bases separated the two germline ends. The CDR3 has 13 amino acids. Germline V gives CDR1 MDHEN, CDR2 SYDVKM. Written as DNA, the CDR3 is TGTGCCAGCCTCAGGCAAGGGATCTATGGCTACACCTTC. This gives the protein CASLRQGIYGYTF.

This clonotype was observed at least ten times. Written as DNA, the CDR3 is TGTGCCAGCAGTGGGACTAGCTACGAGCAGTACGTC. Translating it yields CASSGTSYEQYV. V gene TRBV6-2 or TRBV6-3 combines with J gene TRBJ2-7; TRBD2 agrees at 8 bases. Germline CDR1 MNHEY, CDR2 SVGEGT. V shed 5 bases, J shed 3 bases, and the junction held 0 bases outside the gene matches. The CDR3 consists of 12 residues.

The sample holds a few counts of this clonotype. V gene TRBV20-1 combines with J gene TRBJ2-7; 11 bases line up with TRBD2. The CDR3 sequence is 14 residues long. CDR1 and CDR2 (germline): DFQATT, SNEGSKA (reference sequence). The V and J ends lost 6 bases and 4 bases, in that order; junction bases with no gene match: 8. CDR3 loop: CSARTSGGRYEQYF. DNA for the CDR3: TGCAGTGCCCGAACTAGCGGGGGACGGTACGAGCAGTACTTC.

This clonotype was observed at least ten times. This chain connects TRBV7-9 to TRBJ2-5; 9 bases match TRBD2. CDR3 length equals 16 residues. V shed 5 bases, J shed 1 base, and the junction held 8 bases outside the gene matches. Germline V gene data show CDR1 as SEHNR and CDR2 as FQNEAQ (reference sequence). CDR3 sequence reads: CASSPQAGGLQETQYF. Here the CDR3 DNA reads TGTGCCAGCAGCCCTCAGGCGGGGGGGCTCCAAGAGACCCAGTACTTC. Together with reference TRBV7-9 and TRBJ2-5, the CDR3 gives the full variable domain: DTGVSQNPRHKITKRGQNVTFRCDPISEHNRLYWYRQTLGQGPEFLTYFQNEAQLEKSRLLSDRFSAERPKGSFSTLEIQRTEQGDSAMYLCASSPQAGGLQETQYFGPGTRLLVL.

This chain links TRBV2 with TRBJ2-5; 10 nucleotides align to TRBD2. The CDR3 spans 19 residues. V trimming: 5 bases; J trimming: 2 bases; junction bases outside the gene matches: 17. Per the germline V gene, CDR1 is SNHLY and CDR2 is FYNNEI. CDR3 sequence reads: CASSPRASGGLPTQETQYF. The CDR3 bases are TGTGCCAGCAGTCCCCGGGCTAGCGGGGGCCTACCGACTCAAGAGACCCAGTACTTC.

The rearrangement uses TRBV27 and TRBJ2-2, with 10 bases matching TRBD2. The trim removed 4 bases at V and 5 bases at J, leaving 10 bases unmatched. Germline CDR1 is MNHEY and CDR2 is SMNVEV (reference sequence). This CDR3 has 17 residues. The CDR3 sequence is CASSYRAGGLRTGELFF. The CDR3 bases are TGTGCCAGCAGTTATCGAGCGGGGGGGTTAAGGACCGGGGAGCTGTTTTTT.

This clonotype was counted ten times or more. The chain combines TRBV20-1 with TRBJ2-1; TRBD2 might be the D (6 bases). Trimming removed 0 bases at V and 9 bases at J, with 12 bases between. The CDR3 has 13 residues. Germline V CDR1 and CDR2: DFQATT, SNEGSKA (reference sequence). Here the CDR3 DNA reads TGCAGTGCTAGAGAGGGGCTAGCGATTGAGCAGTTCTTC. The encoded protein is CSAREGLAIEQFF.

Many counts were recorded for this clonotype. The rearrangement uses TRBV11-3 and TRBJ1-1; a possible D gene is TRBD1 (6 bases). The germline gives CDR1 SGHNT, CDR2 YENEEA. Trimming cost V 1 base and J 5 bases, with 11 bases left between them. The CDR3 has 14 residues. Here the CDR3 reads CASSLVAGATEAFF. CDR3 nucleotide sequence: TGTGCCAGCAGCTTAGTGGCGGGGGCTACTGAAGCTTTCTTT.

This clonotype was observed many times. The V call is TRBV28, the J call TRBJ1-4; D gene uncertain. The CDR3 consists of 15 residues. Trimming removed 6 bases at V and 8 bases at J, with 19 bases between. Germline V gives CDR1 MDHEN, CDR2 SYDVKM. The CDR3 here is CASRFSGPEGEKLFF. The CDR3 DNA follows: TGTGCCAGCAGATTCTCCGGGCCCGAGGGAGAAAAACTGTTTTTT.